The present T cell receptor beta chain was sequenced within a study of CD8+CD57+ T cells in acquired aplastic anemia. TCR beta VDJ and CDR3 were profiled, and genomic DNA was the template. MiXCR, run by TCRdb on the reads, gives a single entry per CDR3 protein. The data contain roughly 500,000 distinct CDR3 sequences, approximately 32% of them singletons. CD8+CD57+ cell expansion, shown by flow cytometry, had occurred in the patients selected for sequencing. Germline CDR1 SQVTM, CDR2 ANQGSEA. V was cut by 3 bases and J by 1 base, with 9 bases left in between. The length of the CDR3 is 13 residues. This chain links TRBV29-1 with TRBJ1-1, with D possibly matching TRBD1 (5 bases). The specimen was sorted CD4+, CD8+, or CD8+CD57+ T cells (not recorded which) from PBMCs. This clonotype originated in a human donor with aplastic anemia. For the CDR3, the DNA is TGCAGCGTTGAGAGGACATCGAACACTGAAGCTTTCTTT. Translating gives CSVERTSNTEAFF.